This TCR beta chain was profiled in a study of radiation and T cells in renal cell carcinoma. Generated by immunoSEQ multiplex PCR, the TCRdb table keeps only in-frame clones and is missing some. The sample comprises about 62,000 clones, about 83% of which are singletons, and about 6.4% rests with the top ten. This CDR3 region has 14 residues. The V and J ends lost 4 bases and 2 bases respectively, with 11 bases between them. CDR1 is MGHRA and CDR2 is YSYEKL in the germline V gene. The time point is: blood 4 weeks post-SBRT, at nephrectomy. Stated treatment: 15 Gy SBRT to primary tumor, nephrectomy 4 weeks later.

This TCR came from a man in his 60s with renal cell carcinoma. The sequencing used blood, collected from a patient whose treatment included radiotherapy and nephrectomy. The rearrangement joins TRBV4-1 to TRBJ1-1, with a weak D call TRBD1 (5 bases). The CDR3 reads CASSPDIYNTEAFF. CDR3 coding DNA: TGCGCCAGCAGCCCGGACATTTATAACACTGAAGCTTTCTTT.